This TCR beta chain came from a study of vaccination effects on CD4 cells after COVID-19. Using immunoSEQ multiplex PCR, the repertoire was profiled, and TCRdb retains in-frame clones only, with some absent. The top ten clones hold around 2.7% of a sample with some 65,000 clones, around 69% of them seen once. In its sample, this clone was seen once. The antigen is undetermined. Sequencing followed a ViraFEST assay step that expanded antigen-specific CD4+ T cells with viral peptide pools. Following a roughly 11-day culture, CD4+ T cells were purified. Testing of the vaccine recipients showed negative nucleocapsid antibodies and no prior SARS-CoV-2 infection. Researchers reported culturing 2.1 million or so PBMC in each well, adding around 10 IU/ml IL-2 and around 10 ug/ml peptides. Half the medium was swapped for IL-2 medium on days 3 and 7. Sequencing used CD4+ T cells from PBMCs cultured with HCoV-NL63 spike peptides, obtained before COVID-19 vaccination. This clonotype was sampled from a human donor who received a COVID-19 vaccine.

The DNA for the CDR3 is TGTGCCAGCAGCCTCGGGACAGGGGGATCGGAGACCCAGTACTTC. It is translated as CASSLGTGGSETQYF. The V and J genes are TRBV7-9 and TRBJ2-5; 11 positions match TRBD1. After removal of 5 bases from V and 5 bases from J, the junction contained 7 bases not matched to a gene. The CDR3 covers 15 residues. Germline lookup yields CDR1 SEHNR and CDR2 FQNEAQ (reference sequence).